A single T cell receptor (beta chain) is shown here with its context. Antigen unknown. As processed by the authors: Sequence data from immunoSEQ were junction-only and lacked quality scores; consequently, filtering differed. The data were produced by immunoSEQ multiplex PCR, yet TCRdb's version contains in-frame clones alone and is incomplete. V and J calls and clone size are given by that table; D and trimming were obtained from the DNA. This sample has 2 million to 2.5 million clones, with approximately 94% found just once. Investigators divided CD4+ cells into CD45RA+ naive and CD45RA-negative memory subsets. The data were obtained in a study of shared clonotypes between healthy human individuals. Whole-study results and caveats: In this cohort, only blood was sampled, and tissue repertoires likely differ.

Looked up from germline, CDR1 is MNHNY and CDR2 is SVGAGI (reference sequence). Trimming at V came to 6 bases and at J to 4 bases, leaving 8 bases not matched to a gene. The CDR3 extends over 15 amino acids. Sequenced input: naive CD4+ T cells from PBMCs. Subset given: CD45RA+ positively selected. The chain uses TRBV6-6 and TRBJ2-5, with TRBD1 identical over 10 bases. This sequence was found in a man younger than 30 in good health. Some clones in this sample may be carry-over from other donors' samples. CDR3 loop: CASSYGQGVRETQYF. The CDR3 region has the DNA TGTGCCAGCAGCTATGGACAGGGGGTGAGAGAGACCCAGTACTTC.